This is a list of T cell receptor beta chains from one sample in a study of T cell repertoires in cytomegalovirus infection. Their antigens remain unidentified. TCRdb processed the reads anew with MiXCR; each CDR3 protein has one entry. Here the sample spans around 500,000 distinct CDR3 sequences, under 45% being singletons. The sequencing here drew on cultured PBMCs, taken from culture after CMV antigen stimulation. These receptors were obtained from a human donor in good health (CMV status not recorded). Some clones in this sample may be carry-over from other donors' samples. The CDR3 runs from the conserved cysteine through the conserved F or W. A D gene is named only where the DNA matches it firmly. Clone size is given for some rows only: seen once, a few or many times, or a class if the clone is expanded.

j_call,clone_size,cdr3_length,d_call,v_call,cdr3_aa,cdr3_nt
TRBJ2-1,few,14,.,TRBV6-1,CASSRDPPGGEQFF,TGTGCCAGCAGTAGGGACCCCCCCGGTGGTGAGCAGTTCTTC
TRBJ1-3,.,15,.,TRBV6-8,CASSYKGLFGNTIYF,TGTGCCAGCAGTTACAAGGGTCTGTTTGGAAACACCATATATTTT
TRBJ1-4,.,17,TRBD1,TRBV12-3/TRBV12-4,CASSLRQGPATNEKLFF,TGTGCCAGCAGTTTAAGACAGGGCCCGGCAACTAATGAAAAACTGTTTTTT
TRBJ2-2,few,16,.,TRBV7-8,CASSLVGTVNTGELFF,TGTGCCAGCAGCTTAGTTGGGACGGTGAACACCGGGGAGCTGTTTTTT
TRBJ2-7,.,15,TRBD2,TRBV5-4,CASSWAGTTSYEQYF,TGTGCCAGCAGCTGGGCCGGGACTACCTCCTACGAGCAGTACTTC
TRBJ1-2,.,16,.,TRBV7-6,CASSLPALTRTGGYTF,TGTGCCAGCAGCTTACCGGCTCTTACGCGGACGGGGGGCTACACGTTC
TRBJ1-2,few,16,TRBD1,TRBV12-3/TRBV12-4,CASSPRGGTGFYGYTF,TGTGCCAGCAGTCCGAGGGGCGGGACAGGGTTCTATGGCTACACCTTC
TRBJ1-2,many,14,.,TRBV7-2,CASSQQGWEVSYTF,TGTGCCAGCAGCCAACAGGGATGGGAAGTGAGCTACACCTTC
TRBJ1-1,.,13,.,TRBV11-2,CASSQWDGLGAFF,TGTGCCAGCAGCCAATGGGACGGCTTGGGGGCTTTCTTT
TRBJ2-7,few,16,TRBD1,TRBV7-2,CASSEQGARPIYEQYF,TGTGCCAGCAGCGAACAGGGGGCACGGCCTATCTACGAGCAGTACTTC
TRBJ2-1,.,13,.,TRBV7-2,CASSLGGEREQFF,TGTGCCAGCAGCTTAGGGGGGGAGAGAGAGCAGTTCTTC
TRBJ1-2,.,14,.,TRBV6-1,CASSAKGSFYGYTF,TGTGCCAGCAGTGCAAAGGGCTCCTTCTATGGCTACACCTTC
TRBJ2-1,.,16,TRBD2,TRBV14,CASSPGRERGSLEQFF,TGTGCCAGCAGCCCAGGGAGGGAGCGGGGGAGTTTGGAGCAGTTCTTC
TRBJ1-1,.,14,.,TRBV30,CAWSRMTLNTEAFF,TGTGCCTGGAGCCGTATGACTCTGAACACTGAAGCTTTCTTT
TRBJ2-1,.,15,.,TRBV10-3,CAIKDELSSYNEQFF,TGTGCCATCAAAGACGAGCTGAGCTCCTACAATGAGCAGTTCTTC
TRBJ2-2,.,12,.,TRBV7-2,CASSLEWGELFF,TGTGCCAGCAGCTTAGAATGGGGGGAGCTGTTTTTT
TRBJ2-2,few,12,.,TRBV7-2,CASRWGTGELFF,TGTGCCAGCAGGTGGGGGACCGGGGAGCTGTTTTTT
TRBJ2-5,.,12,.,TRBV29-1,CSVVGNQETQYF,TGCAGCGTTGTTGGAAATCAAGAGACCCAGTACTTC
TRBJ1-3,.,17,TRBD1,TRBV10-3,CATAPSGQGASGNTIYF,TGTGCCACCGCCCCCAGTGGACAGGGGGCAAGTGGAAACACCATATATTTT
TRBJ1-4,.,14,.,TRBV2,CASSEGTVNEKLFF,TGTGCCAGCAGTGAGGGGACGGTTAATGAAAAACTGTTTTTT
TRBJ2-5,.,16,TRBD1,TRBV7-2,CASSLEPGGYRETQYF,TGTGCCAGCAGCTTAGAGCCAGGGGGCTATCGGGAGACCCAGTACTTC
TRBJ1-6,.,16,TRBD1,TRBV6-8,CASSYGTGDYNSPLHF,TGTGCCAGCAGTTATGGGACAGGTGATTATAATTCACCCCTCCACTTT
TRBJ2-5,many,15,TRBD1,TRBV7-2,CASSWGTGPEETQYF,TGTGCCAGCAGCTGGGGGACAGGGCCCGAGGAGACCCAGTACTTC
TRBJ2-1,.,14,.,TRBV20-1,CSARKGRGSDEQFF,TGCAGTGCCAGAAAGGGTCGGGGTTCCGATGAGCAGTTCTTC
TRBJ2-3,.,13,.,TRBV28,CATVLGMGDTQYF,TGTGCCACCGTACTGGGGATGGGAGATACGCAGTATTTT
TRBJ1-1,.,12,.,TRBV18,CATAEKNTEAFF,TGTGCCACCGCCGAAAAAAACACTGAAGCTTTCTTT
TRBJ2-7,once,16,TRBD2,TRBV12-3/TRBV12-4,CASSPEWAGGPIKEYF,TGTGCCAGCAGCCCTGAATGGGCGGGGGGGCCTATAAAGGAGTACTTC
TRBJ2-5,.,14,.,TRBV7-4,CASSPKGAEETQYF,TGTGCCAGCAGCCCAAAAGGCGCAGAAGAGACCCAGTACTTC
TRBJ2-7,.,15,TRBD1,TRBV29-1,CSVLLRDSDSYEQYF,TGCAGCGTCCTCCTTAGGGACAGTGACTCCTACGAGCAGTACTTC
TRBJ2-6,.,15,.,TRBV4-1,CASSQAGAGANVLTF,TGCGCCAGCAGCCAAGCAGGGGCTGGGGCCAACGTCCTGACTTTC
TRBJ2-2,.,15,.,TRBV4-1,CASSDVRLRTGELFF,TGCGCCAGCAGCGACGTTAGGCTGCGAACCGGGGAGCTGTTTTTT
TRBJ2-6,few,16,.,TRBV7-2,CASSPRQVLGANVLTF,TGTGCCAGCAGCCCCCGACAGGTGCTTGGGGCCAACGTCCTGACTTTC
TRBJ2-5,few,13,TRBD2,TRBV12-3/TRBV12-4,CASSDLAGETQYF,TGTGCCAGCAGTGACCTAGCGGGAGAGACCCAGTACTTC
TRBJ2-5,.,13,TRBD2,TRBV20-1,CSAPGGGGETQYF,TGCAGTGCCCCGGGGGGGGGGGGGGAGACCCAGTACTTC
TRBJ1-5,.,12,.,TRBV7-9,CASGPGNQPQHF,TGTGCCAGCGGTCCAGGGAATCAGCCCCAGCATTTT
TRBJ2-7,.,13,.,TRBV11-2,CASSLGYLGEQYF,TGTGCCAGCAGCTTAGGGTACTTGGGCGAGCAGTACTTC
TRBJ2-7,.,12,.,TRBV7-2,CASSFNPGEQYF,TGTGCCAGCAGCTTCAATCCGGGGGAGCAGTACTTC
TRBJ1-6,.,15,TRBD1,TRBV20-1,CSAPGRGRGNSPLHF,TGCAGTGCTCCTGGCAGAGGCAGGGGGAATTCACCCCTCCACTTT
TRBJ1-2,.,11,.,TRBV6-8,CAATGDYGYTF,TGTGCCGCGACAGGCGACTATGGCTACACCTTC
TRBJ1-3,.,16,.,TRBV6-6,CASSLLGNGVGNTIYF,TGTGCCAGCAGTTTGTTGGGCAATGGGGTTGGAAACACCATATATTTT